These 24 T cell receptor beta chains originate from one sample sequenced in a study of T cell responses to AZD1222 COVID-19 vaccine. Profiled with immunoSEQ multiplex PCR; TCRdb holds only in-frame clones, not every one. The sample lists 100,000 to 150,000 clones, 90% seen once, with 4% to 5.5% in the top ten. This material consisted of peripheral blood, taken on day 0 of MenACWY control vaccination. All receptors derive from an adult in good health.

This clone was recorded once. The chain links TRBV5-1 to TRBJ2-1; 10 bases are shared with TRBD1. Per the germline V gene, CDR1 is SGHRS and CDR2 is YFSETQ. The CDR3 runs to 15 residues. Losses at the gene ends were 3 bases for V and 2 bases for J; bases not matched to a gene: 2. The CDR3: CASSSGQGAYNEQFF. The DNA for the CDR3 is TGCGCCAGCAGCTCAGGACAGGGGGCCTACAATGAGCAGTTCTTC.

Note on this clone: Other DNA sequences in the same sample also yield this CDR3. This chain connects TRBV6-6 to TRBJ1-3, with D perhaps matching TRBD1 (5 bases). Looked up from germline, CDR1 is MNHNY and CDR2 is SVGAGI (reference sequence). V was cut by 2 bases and J by 4 bases, with 9 bases left in between. The length of the CDR3 is 14 residues. DNA for the CDR3: TGTGCCAGCAGTTACGGAACAGGAGGAAACACCATATATTTT. It codes for CASSYGTGGNTIYF.

The chain recombines TRBV2 with TRBJ1-1; no clear D gene. V lost 7 bases to trimming and J lost 0 bases, with 3 bases between them. From germline, CDR1 is SNHLY and CDR2 FYNNEI. This CDR3 comprises 11 residues. Here the CDR3 DNA reads TGTGCCAGCACGTTGAACACTGAAGCTTTCTTT. It yields the protein CASTLNTEAFF.

The chain recombines TRBV7-8 with TRBJ2-7; either TRBD1 or TRBD2 may fit D (5 bases each). V was shortened by 4 bases and J by 0 bases, with 19 bases between the two germline ends. There are 17 residues in the CDR3. The V gene's germline CDR1 is SGHVS and CDR2 FQNEAQ. The CDR3 here is CASSSKIRDGDSYEQYF. In DNA form, the CDR3 reads TGTGCCAGCAGCTCCAAAATCCGGGACGGCGACTCCTACGAGCAGTACTTC.

There are a few counts of this clone. The chain uses TRBV4-2 and TRBJ1-2, with 8 bases that match TRBD1. V lost 4 bases, J lost 2 bases, and 6 bases stayed unmatched. The germline CDR1 and CDR2 sequences are LGHNA and YNFKEQ. The CDR3 length is 15 residues. Written as DNA, the CDR3 is TGTGCCAGCAGCCCTGGACAGGGACTAAACTATGGCTACACCTTC. Encoded protein: CASSPGQGLNYGYTF.

The V and J genes are TRBV7-7 and TRBJ2-3; the D is unclear. Germline V gives CDR1 SSHAT, CDR2 FNYEAQ (reference sequence). The V gene lost 1 base and the J gene lost 4 bases, with 6 bases spanning the gap. This CDR3 spans 13 amino acids. DNA of the CDR3: TGTGCCAGCAGCTTAGGTGGGGCAGATACGCAGTATTTT. Its protein is CASSLGGADTQYF.

The rearrangement joins TRBV1 to TRBJ1-4; no check of the table's D call, TRBD1, against the DNA was made. TRBV1 is a documented pseudogene. The CDR3 sequence is 16 residues long. The CDR3 region has the DNA TGCACCAGCAGCCAAGGGACAGGGGACGTTTTTGAAAAACTGTTTTTT. Residues: CTSSQGTGDVFEKLFF.

The chain combines TRBV5-1 with TRBJ2-3, with D tentatively TRBD1 or TRBD2 (5 bases each). Germline CDR1 and CDR2: SGHRS and YFSETQ. This CDR3 is 15 amino acids long. The V end was cut by 4 bases, the J end by 4 bases, with 16 bases between. The CDR3 region has the DNA TGCGCCAGCAGCCCTAGGGACGGATATCCAGATACGCAGTATTTT. Translated, it gives CASSPRDGYPDTQYF.

The chain links TRBV6-5 to TRBJ1-6; D uncertain. This CDR3 has 15 residues. Deletions cut 0 bases from V and 10 bases from J, with 13 bases between. CDR1 is MNHEY, CDR2 SVGAGI, per germline. This chain's CDR3 is CASSYSAGLESPLHF. CDR3 bases: TGTGCCAGCAGTTACTCGGCCGGGTTGGAATCACCCCTCCACTTT.

V is TRBV27 and J is TRBJ2-7, with 9 bases lining up with TRBD2. V lost 6 bases, J lost 4 bases, and 10 bases stayed unmatched. From germline, CDR1 is MNHEY and CDR2 SMNVEV (reference sequence). The CDR3 sequence is 15 residues long. The CDR3 protein is CASRLSSSGSYEQYF. Written as DNA, the CDR3 is TGTGCCAGCAGACTTTCGAGTAGCGGGAGTTACGAGCAGTACTTC.

The CDR3 loop reads CASSRDRGEQYV. The CDR3 bases are TGTGCCAGCTCACGGGACAGGGGCGAGCAGTACGTC. The rearrangement uses TRBV18 and TRBJ2-7; 10 nucleotides agree with TRBD1. The CDR3 totals 12 residues. After removal of 4 bases from V and 6 bases from J, the junction contained 0 bases not matched to a gene. Per the germline V gene, CDR1 is KGHSH and CDR2 is LQKENI.

The CDR3 here is CARARGGEAFF. In nucleotides, the CDR3 is TGTGCCCGCGCCCGGGGCGGTGAAGCTTTCTTT. The V and J genes are TRBV2 and TRBJ1-1; a weak D match, TRBD1 (5 bases). There are 11 residues in the CDR3. V gave up 11 bases and J gave up 7 bases, with 14 bases separating them. Per the germline V gene, CDR1 is SNHLY and CDR2 is FYNNEI.

V usage is TRBV7-2 and J usage is TRBJ1-3; D gene ambiguous. V dropped 1 base and J dropped 4 bases, with 8 bases sitting between them. The CDR3 has 14 residues. The germline CDR1 and CDR2 sequences are SGHTA and FQGNSA. DNA of the CDR3: TGTGCCAGCAGCTTAGTTTCCAGAGGAAACACCATATATTTT. Protein sequence: CASSLVSRGNTIYF.

The chain carries TRBV7-2 and TRBJ2-3, with unresolved D. The CDR3 is 14 amino acids. Germline CDR1 and CDR2: SGHTA and FQGNSA. V was clipped by 1 base and J by 4 bases, with 9 bases between them. CDR3 in amino acids: CASSLGPPADTQYF. The CDR3 coding sequence is TGTGCCAGCAGCTTAGGGCCTCCGGCAGATACGCAGTATTTT.

The chain links TRBV18 to TRBJ1-5; D uncertain. Germline CDR1 and CDR2: KGHSH and LQKENI. V lost 2 bases, J lost 4 bases, and 9 bases lay in between. CDR3 length: 14 residues. The CDR3 reads CASSPNGGNQPQHF. The CDR3 DNA reads TGTGCCAGCTCACCAAATGGAGGGAATCAGCCCCAGCATTTT.

The chain is built from TRBV27 and TRBJ2-1; 10 nucleotides align to TRBD1. This CDR3 has 15 residues. Germline values: CDR1 MNHEY, CDR2 SMNVEV (reference sequence). The V gene end was trimmed by 6 bases and the J gene end by 7 bases; junction bases not matched to a gene: 9. Written as DNA, the CDR3 is TGTGCCAGCAGACTCGACAGGGGGCAAGGGAATGAGCAGTTCTTC. It translates to CASRLDRGQGNEQFF.

The chain employs TRBV5-1 and TRBJ2-2, with TRBD1 identical over 10 bases. This CDR3 comprises 18 residues. J was trimmed by 6 bases and V by 4 bases; bases with no gene match: 15. Per germline, CDR1 SGHRS and CDR2 YFSETQ. The CDR3 sequence is CASSRTGGSAGVAGELFF. CDR3 nucleotide sequence: TGCGCCAGCAGCCGGACAGGGGGATCAGCGGGAGTGGCCGGGGAGCTGTTTTTT. Variable domain in full (rest from reference TRBV5-1 and TRBJ2-2): KAGVTQTPRYLIKTRGQQVTLSCSPISGHRSVSWYQQTPGQGLQFLFEYFSETQRNKGNFPGRFSGRQFSNSRSEMNVSTLELGDSALYLCASSRTGGSAGVAGELFFGEGSRLTVL.

V is TRBV6-1 and J is TRBJ1-6; D unresolved. Trimming removed 2 bases from V and 6 bases from J, with 8 bases in between. CDR3 length equals 14 residues. The V gene's germline CDR1 is MNHNS and CDR2 SASEGT. This chain's CDR3 is CASSEQKGNSPLHF. CDR3 bases: TGTGCCAGCAGTGAACAAAAGGGTAATTCACCCCTCCACTTT.

About this clone itself: This specimen includes other DNA sequences encoding the same CDR3. The chain combines TRBV19 with TRBJ2-1; D is possibly TRBD2 (5 bases). Trimming pared 3 bases from V and 4 bases from J, leaving 13 bases between. The CDR3 length is 15 residues. Germline values: CDR1 LNHDA, CDR2 SQIVND (reference sequence). CDR3 amino acids: CASSILAGLYNEQFF. The CDR3 DNA is TGTGCCAGTAGTATCTTGGCGGGCCTATACAATGAGCAGTTCTTC.

About this clone itself: The junction departs from germline at one end; a sequencing error may be responsible. V and J are TRBV3-1 (or the pseudogene TRBV3-2) and TRBJ2-1, with 11 positions matching TRBD2. This CDR3 spans 13 amino acids. CDR1 and CDR2 (germline): LGHDT, YNNKEL (reference sequence). Here the CDR3 DNA reads TGTGCCAGCAGCCAGCTAGCGGGAGGCTGGGTTATCTTC. Protein: CASSQLAGGWVIF.

This rearrangement joins TRBV7-9 to TRBJ2-5; 10 bases align to TRBD2. Trimming at V came to 4 bases and at J to 3 bases, leaving 2 bases not matched to a gene. Germline values: CDR1 SEHNR, CDR2 FQNEAQ (reference sequence). CDR3 length: 14 amino acids. In DNA form, the CDR3 reads TGTGCCAGCAGCTCCGGACTAGCGGAAGAGACCCAGTACTTC. It specifies CASSSGLAEETQYF.

The chain uses TRBV6-5 and TRBJ1-6; no firm D call. The CDR3 is 12 residues long. CDR1 and CDR2 from the germline V gene are MNHEY and SVGAGI. V lost 6 bases, J lost 7 bases, and 7 bases lay in between. In DNA, the CDR3 is TGTGCCAGCAGCACTCTAAATTCACCCCTCCACTTT. Translation: CASSTLNSPLHF.

The chain recombines TRBV25-1 with TRBJ1-6, with D unclear. Germline V gene data show CDR1 as MGHDK and CDR2 as SYGVNS. The CDR3 covers 15 residues. The V end lost 2 bases, the J end lost 0 bases, and 5 bases lay between the germline ends. As DNA, the CDR3 is TGTGCCAGCAGTGAAGAGAGCTCCTATAATTCACCCCTCCACTTT. Amino acid sequence: CASSEESSYNSPLHF.

The CDR3 is CASSLYGLAGTDTQYF. The CDR3 region has the DNA TGTGCCAGCAGTTTATACGGACTGGCTGGCACAGATACGCAGTATTTT. The chain uses TRBV28 and TRBJ2-3; perhaps TRBD2 as D (5 bases). This CDR3 region has 16 residues. Trimming left V 1 base short and J 1 base short, with 12 bases between. Looked up from germline, CDR1 is MDHEN and CDR2 is SYDVKM.